This record looks at one T cell receptor (beta chain) sequence and its context. Its specificity is not known. This entry is derived from a study of vaccination effects on CD4 cells after COVID-19. Study background: Post-vaccine sampling occurred a median 72 days after the second dose.

Here immunoSEQ multiplex PCR was the method, and the copy in TCRdb shows in-frame clones only, minus some. The sample lists tens of thousands of clones, less than 75% occurring once. This CDR3 has 16 amino acids. V lost 6 bases to trimming and J lost 7 bases; unmatched junction nucleotides: 12. CDR1 is LNHDA and CDR2 is SQIVND in the germline V gene (reference sequence). Prior to sequencing, the ViraFEST assay stimulated PBMC with viral peptide pools, which expanded the antigen-specific CD4+ T cells. Cells that had been cultured for about 10 days were the source of isolated CD4+ T cells. The cohort was immunized with two doses of either the BNT162b2 or mRNA-1273 vaccine. Neither prior SARS-CoV-2 infection nor positive nucleocapsid antibodies were present in the vaccine recipients. About 2.2 million PBMC per well received about 9.6 IU/ml IL-2 and roughly 10 ug/ml peptides in culture. Cultures had half their medium replaced with IL-2 medium on days 3 and 7.

Sequenced here: CD4+ T cells from PBMCs cultured with HCoV-NL63 spike peptides, sampled after COVID-19 vaccination. The genes are TRBV19 and TRBJ2-2, with 9 bases lining up with TRBD2. The TCR originated in a human donor who received a COVID-19 vaccine. CDR3 sequence: CASSKPLAGSRGELFF. The CDR3 DNA reads as TGTGCCAGTAGCAAACCTCTAGCGGGGAGCCGCGGGGAGCTGTTTTTT.